The 30 T cell receptor beta chains listed next were all sequenced from one sample in a study of cytomegalovirus exposure and HLA in healthy donors. The method was immunoSEQ multiplex PCR; TCRdb's version includes in-frame clones alone and lacks a portion of them. The sample has approximately 140,000 clones, around nine tenths seen once. The sequenced sample consisted of PBMCs. These receptors were collected from a man between 18 and 29 years old in good health and CMV-seropositive.

In its sample, this clone was seen a few times. This rearrangement joins TRBV2 to TRBJ2-7, with a weak D call TRBD2 (5 bases). The CDR3 contains 13 residues. Trimming left V 6 bases short and J 0 bases short, with 9 bases between. Germline V gives CDR1 SNHLY, CDR2 FYNNEI. The CDR3 region is CASRDWYSYEQYF. The CDR3 coding sequence is TGTGCCAGCAGGGACTGGTACTCCTACGAGCAGTACTTC.

V is TRBV11-2 and J is TRBJ2-4, with D maybe TRBD1 (6 bases). The CDR3 is 15 residues long. Germline CDR1 is SGHAT and CDR2 is FQNNGV. The V and J ends lost 4 bases and 6 bases respectively, with 16 bases between them. The CDR3 region has the DNA TGTGCCAGCAGCTCCCTACAGGGACGGATAAACATTCAGTACTTC. Amino acid sequence: CASSSLQGRINIQYF. The full variable domain, in which reference TRBV11-2 and TRBJ2-4 provide the parts outside the CDR3, is EAGVAQSPRYKIIEKRQSVAFWCNPISGHATLYWYQQILGQGPKLLIQFQNNGVVDDSQLPKDRFSAERLKGVDSTLKIQPAKLEDSAVYLCASSSLQGRINIQYFGAGTRLSVL.

The chain recombines TRBV29-1 with TRBJ1-1; D might be TRBD1 (5 bases). V was pared by 6 bases and J by 8 bases, with 22 bases between. Germline CDR1 and CDR2: SQVTM and ANQGSEA. The CDR3 length is 14 residues. The CDR3 here is CSVLRQSQPPEAFF. The CDR3 DNA follows: TGCAGCGTACTAAGACAGTCCCAACCCCCCGAAGCTTTCTTT.

The CDR3 sequence is CASSDSPGTEAFF. The CDR3 DNA reads TGTGCCAGCAGTGACTCGCCCGGTACTGAAGCTTTCTTT. V is TRBV6-4 and J is TRBJ1-1, with D unclear. The CDR3 loop spans 13 amino acids. V lost 0 bases, J lost 5 bases, and 7 bases lay in between. CDR1 MRHNA and CDR2 SNTAGT come from the germline V gene.

V usage is TRBV11-3 and J usage is TRBJ2-3, with D possibly being TRBD1 (6 bases). V was shortened by 1 base and J by 0 bases, with 14 bases between the two germline ends. Looked up from germline, CDR1 is SGHNT and CDR2 is YENEEA. The CDR3 runs to 17 residues. CDR3: CASSLVTGRLSTDTQYF. CDR3 nucleotide sequence: TGTGCCAGCAGCTTAGTGACAGGCAGACTTAGCACAGATACGCAGTATTTT.

The CDR3 nucleotides read TGTGCCAGCAGCGTCAGTTCCGCGGGGGGCTCCTACAATGAGCAGTTCTTC. Protein: CASSVSSAGGSYNEQFF. This chain uses TRBV9 with TRBJ2-1; 8 bases match TRBD2. Germline CDR1 SGDLS, CDR2 YYNGEE. Trimming cost V 2 bases and J 0 bases; bases outside gene matches: 7. The CDR3 totals 17 residues.

The chain joins TRBV19 to TRBJ1-5; 7 bases are a match to TRBD1. Trimming removed 7 bases from V and 7 bases from J; junction bases left unmatched: 10. CDR3 length: 14 amino acids. Germline lookup yields CDR1 LNHDA and CDR2 SQIVND (reference sequence). The DNA for the CDR3 is TGTGCCAGTACCACCCGACAGGGTGGGCAGCCCCAGCATTTT. It encodes CASTTRQGGQPQHF. The variable domain in full, completed from reference TRBV19 and TRBJ1-5, reads DGGITQSPKYLFRKEGQNVTLSCEQNLNHDAMYWYRQDPGQGLRLIYYSQIVNDFQKGDIAEGYSVSREKKESFPLTVTSAQKNPTAFYLCASTTRQGGQPQHFGDGTRLSIL.

The chain uses TRBV4-1 and TRBJ2-1; TRBD1 matches at 9 bases. V shed 1 base and J 3 bases; nucleotides not matched to a gene: 4. Looked up from germline, CDR1 is MGHRA and CDR2 is YSYEKL. CDR3 length: 16 residues. The DNA for the CDR3 is TGCGCCAGCAGCCAAGTTGGGACAGGGAGCTACAATGAGCAGTTCTTC. This encodes CASSQVGTGSYNEQFF.

J is TRBJ2-7 and V is TRBV2; D not resolved. Germline V lookup: CDR1 SNHLY, CDR2 FYNNEI. This CDR3 comprises 12 residues. V dropped 6 bases and J dropped 6 bases, with 12 bases sitting between them. CDR3 nucleotide sequence: TGTGCCAGCAGGATTACGAGCTCCGAGCAGTACTTC. It yields the protein CASRITSSEQYF.

The chain uses TRBV2 and TRBJ1-1; D perhaps matches TRBD1 (5 bases). The CDR3 consists of 13 residues. CDR1 SNHLY and CDR2 FYNNEI come from the germline V gene. V lost 4 bases and J lost 1, with 7 bases in between. The CDR3 DNA reads TGTGCCAGCAGTGCCGGACAGAACACTGAAGCTTTCTTT. This codes for CASSAGQNTEAFF.

The gene calls are TRBV7-9 and TRBJ2-7; possibly TRBD1 for D (6 bases). The CDR3 is made up of 15 amino acids. Per germline, CDR1 SEHNR and CDR2 FQNEAQ (reference sequence). V lost 0 bases to trimming and J lost 11 bases, with 20 bases between them. In DNA, the CDR3 is TGTGCCAGCAGCTTAGCGTCCCTGGGACAATTAGAGGAGTACTTC. This sequence encodes CASSLASLGQLEEYF.

This chain links TRBV7-9 with TRBJ2-7; the D gene is possibly TRBD2 (5 bases). V dropped 2 bases and J dropped 4 bases, with 12 bases sitting between them. The germline V gene encodes CDR1 SEHNR and CDR2 FQNEAQ (reference sequence). The CDR3 has 14 residues. CDR3 coding DNA: TGTGCCAGCAGCTTACTAGCAACGAGTTACGAGCAGTACTTC. Protein product: CASSLLATSYEQYF.

The rearrangement uses TRBV4-1 and TRBJ2-2; 8 nucleotides line up with TRBD1. The CDR3 is made up of 17 amino acids. Germline V gives CDR1 MGHRA, CDR2 YSYEKL. V was clipped by 2 bases and J by 2 bases; unmatched bases: 7. CDR3 amino acids: CASSQFVGQVNTGELFF. DNA of the CDR3: TGCGCCAGCAGCCAATTTGTGGGACAGGTCAACACCGGGGAGCTGTTTTTT.

This clone was seen a single time. The chain has TRBV29-1 and TRBJ2-3; TRBD1 matches at 7 bases. Trimming cost V 4 bases and J 4 bases; bases outside gene matches: 2. Per the germline V gene, CDR1 is SQVTM and CDR2 is ANQGSEA. The CDR3 contains 12 residues. DNA of the CDR3: TGCAGCGTTGGACAGGGTTCAGATACGCAGTATTTT. Amino acids: CSVGQGSDTQYF.

The chain is built from TRBV5-1 and TRBJ2-7, with no clear D. This CDR3 region has 12 residues. Deletions cut 4 bases from V and 4 bases from J, with 9 bases between. CDR1 and CDR2 (germline): SGHRS, YFSETQ. The DNA of the CDR3 is TGCGCCAGCAGCGGATCGGGTTACGAGCAGTACTTC. Amino acid sequence: CASSGSGYEQYF.

The chain recombines TRBV5-1 with TRBJ1-5; D may be TRBD1 (6 bases). Trimming cost V 5 bases and J 3 bases, with 15 bases left between them. This CDR3 is 15 amino acids long. Per the germline V gene, CDR1 is SGHRS and CDR2 is YFSETQ. CDR3 sequence reads: CASRRGPGDNQPQHF. The CDR3 DNA sequence: TGCGCCAGCAGACGAGGACCAGGGGACAATCAGCCCCAGCATTTT.

The chain has TRBV4-1 and TRBJ1-1, with D perhaps matching TRBD1 (5 bases). The germline CDR1 and CDR2 sequences are MGHRA and YSYEKL. The CDR3 runs to 17 residues. With 0 bases removed from V and 0 bases from J, the gap between germline ends came to 14 bases. The CDR3 nucleotides read TGCGCCAGCAGCCAAGAAGCCAGCCGGACACTGAACACTGAAGCTTTCTTT. It is translated as CASSQEASRTLNTEAFF.

The chain uses TRBV19 and TRBJ2-7; perhaps TRBD2 as D (5 bases). Germline V gives CDR1 LNHDA, CDR2 SQIVND (reference sequence). This CDR3 has 13 amino acids. The germline V and J ends were trimmed by 3 bases and 7 bases, with 13 bases remaining between them. The CDR3 bases are TGTGCCAGTAGTATGAATTACGGGGATGAGCAGTACTTC. This codes for CASSMNYGDEQYF.

This chain connects TRBV5-1 to TRBJ2-2; TRBD1 is a possible D gene (5 bases). There are 16 residues in the CDR3. Between the trimmed V and J ends, which lost 5 bases and 1 base, there was a span of 15 bases. Germline loops: CDR1 SGHRS, CDR2 YFSETQ. The CDR3 sequence is CASSQGSAMNTGELFF. The CDR3 DNA reads as TGCGCCAGCAGTCAGGGTTCTGCTATGAACACCGGGGAGCTGTTTTTT.

This clone has a handful of counts. The chain joins TRBV15 to TRBJ2-1; the match to TRBD1 covers 11 bases. The CDR3 spans 15 residues. Losses at the gene ends were 8 bases for V and 5 bases for J; bases not matched to a gene: 8. Germline V gene lookup returns CDR1 LNHNV and CDR2 YYDKDF (reference sequence). CDR3 protein: CATAIGTGGHNEQFF. Here the CDR3 DNA reads TGTGCCACCGCTATAGGGACAGGGGGTCACAATGAGCAGTTCTTC.

The genes are TRBV7-9 and TRBJ2-3; a possible D gene is TRBD1 (6 bases). Looked up from germline, CDR1 is SEHNR and CDR2 is FQNEAQ (reference sequence). The CDR3 consists of 15 residues. Trimming removed 5 bases from V and 0 bases from J, with 12 bases in between. Written as DNA, the CDR3 is TGTGCCAGCAGCATGACAGGCCGTAGCACAGATACGCAGTATTTT. Translated, it gives CASSMTGRSTDTQYF.

The rearrangement uses TRBV10-1 and TRBJ2-3; 8 bases are shared with TRBD2. From germline, CDR1 is WNHNN and CDR2 SYGVQD (reference sequence). V dropped 6 bases and J dropped 4; count of bases not matched to a gene: 6. CDR3 length equals 14 residues. CDR3 residues: CASSRGLAADTQYF. DNA of the CDR3: TGCGCCAGCAGCCGAGGACTAGCAGCAGATACGCAGTATTTT.

V gene TRBV18 combines with J gene TRBJ1-2; 7 bases align to TRBD1. Unmatched junction bases numbered 7, after V lost 6 bases and J lost 6 bases. Per the germline V gene, CDR1 is KGHSH and CDR2 is LQKENI. The CDR3 runs to 13 residues. DNA for the CDR3: TGTGCCAGCTCTCCTGGGACAGCTAATGGCTACACCTTC. Its translation: CASSPGTANGYTF.

The chain uses TRBV28 and TRBJ1-1; TRBD1 aligns across 10 bases. Germline CDR1 is MDHEN and CDR2 is SYDVKM. This CDR3 is 13 amino acids long. Unmatched junction bases numbered 10, after V lost 10 bases and J lost 8 bases. CDR3 loop: CAIAGQGPTEAFF. The CDR3 nucleotides are TGTGCCATCGCGGGACAGGGGCCCACCGAAGCTTTCTTT. Together with reference TRBV28 and TRBJ1-1, the CDR3 gives the full variable domain: DVKVTQSSRYLVKRTGEKVFLECVQDMDHENMFWYRQDPGLGLRLIYFSYDVKMKEKGDIPEGYSVSREKKERFSLILESASTNQTSMYLCAIAGQGPTEAFFGQGTRLTVV.

This clone was seen only once. CDR3 sequence (DNA): TGTGCCAGCAGCATGAGGTCGGTACAAGGTTATCAGCCCCAGCATTTT. Amino acid sequence: CASSMRSVQGYQPQHF. The V gene is TRBV6-4, the J gene TRBJ1-5; no firm D call. CDR1 MRHNA and CDR2 SNTAGT come from the germline V gene. V lost 6 bases and J lost 5, with 20 bases in between. This CDR3 is 16 amino acids long.

The chain has TRBV19 and TRBJ2-7; the D gene is possibly TRBD2 (6 bases). V gave up 1 base and J gave up 1 base, with 11 bases separating them. The germline gives CDR1 LNHDA, CDR2 SQIVND (reference sequence). The CDR3 is made up of 15 amino acids. This CDR3 is CASSIGLAPSYEQYF. In DNA form, the CDR3 reads TGTGCCAGTAGTATAGGGCTAGCGCCATCCTACGAGCAGTACTTC. Supplemented by reference TRBV19 and TRBJ2-7, the full variable domain reads DGGITQSPKYLFRKEGQNVTLSCEQNLNHDAMYWYRQDPGQGLRLIYYSQIVNDFQKGDIAEGYSVSREKKESFPLTVTSAQKNPTAFYLCASSIGLAPSYEQYFGPGTRLTVT.

The chain couples TRBV18 to TRBJ1-1, with D perhaps matching TRBD1 (6 bases). The CDR3 is 15 amino acids. Trimming pared 8 bases from V and 7 bases from J, leaving 23 bases between. The germline gives CDR1 KGHSH, CDR2 LQKENI. CDR3 nucleotides: TGTGCCAGCAGGGCATCCGGGACAAAAGGGGGTGAAGCTTTCTTT. It translates to CASRASGTKGGEAFF.

CDR3: CASSLEWFKLTDTQYF. The CDR3 DNA follows: TGCGCCAGCAGCTTGGAATGGTTTAAACTCACAGATACGCAGTATTTT. This chain uses TRBV5-1 with TRBJ2-3; no definite D call. This CDR3 has 16 residues. Germline CDR1 SGHRS, CDR2 YFSETQ. V dropped 0 bases and J dropped 2 bases, with 13 bases sitting between them.

J is TRBJ2-7 and V is TRBV4-2, with 12 bases aligning to TRBD2. The germline V gene encodes CDR1 LGHNA and CDR2 YNFKEQ. With 3 bases clipped from V and 0 bases from J, the junction kept 6 bases outside the gene matches. The CDR3 totals 17 residues. CDR3: CASSQVSSGRASYEQYF. Written as DNA, the CDR3 is TGTGCCAGCAGCCAGGTGTCTAGCGGGAGGGCCTCCTACGAGCAGTACTTC.

V is TRBV6-1 and J is TRBJ1-1; D is unresolved. The CDR3 spans 9 residues. Trimming left V 4 bases short and J 10 bases short, with 4 bases between. Germline V gene data show CDR1 as MNHNS and CDR2 as SASEGT. The CDR3: CASSGGAFF. The CDR3 DNA sequence: TGTGCCAGCAGTGGAGGAGCTTTCTTT.